This record looks at one T cell receptor (beta chain) sequence and its context. No antigen is known for it. The data are from a study of cytomegalovirus exposure and HLA in healthy donors. Study-wide results and caveats: Rare sequences made up most TCRs, while some public TCRs were found in many donors.

This CDR3 region has 14 residues. J gave up 4 bases and V 2 bases, and 3 bases lay outside the gene matches. Germline-derived CDR1 and CDR2 are MDHEN and SYDVKM. The PCR ran on 60 Vbeta and 13 Jbeta primers. Sequencing used immunoSEQ multiplex PCR; TCRdb keeps in-frame clones, though not all of them. This sample has around 200,000 clones, with about four fifths found just once. This sequence originates from a man aged 45-65 years in good health and CMV-seronegative. V and J are TRBV28 and TRBJ2-3; 7 positions agree with TRBD2. The specimen sequenced was PBMCs. The CDR3 reads CASSLAGESDTQYF. CDR3 coding DNA: TGTGCCAGCAGTTTAGCGGGAGAATCAGATACGCAGTATTTT.